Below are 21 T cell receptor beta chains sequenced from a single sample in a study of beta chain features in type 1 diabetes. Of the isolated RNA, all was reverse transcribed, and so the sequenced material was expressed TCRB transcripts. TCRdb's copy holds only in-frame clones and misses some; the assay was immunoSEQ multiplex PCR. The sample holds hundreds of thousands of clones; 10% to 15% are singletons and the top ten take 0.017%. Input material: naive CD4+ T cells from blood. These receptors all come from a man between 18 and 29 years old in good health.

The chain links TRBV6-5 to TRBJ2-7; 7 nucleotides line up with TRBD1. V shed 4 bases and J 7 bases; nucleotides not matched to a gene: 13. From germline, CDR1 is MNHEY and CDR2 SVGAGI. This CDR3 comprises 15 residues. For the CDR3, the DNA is TGTGCCAGCAGTTTCCACGTCAGGGGGTTGGGGGAGCAGTACTTC. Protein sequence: CASSFHVRGLGEQYF.

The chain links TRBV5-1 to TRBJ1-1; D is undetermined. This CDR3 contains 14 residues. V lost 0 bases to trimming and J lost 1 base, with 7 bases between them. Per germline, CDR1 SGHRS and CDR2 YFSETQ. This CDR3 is CASSLGSGNTEAFF. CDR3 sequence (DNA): TGCGCCAGCAGCTTGGGTTCCGGGAACACTGAAGCTTTCTTT.

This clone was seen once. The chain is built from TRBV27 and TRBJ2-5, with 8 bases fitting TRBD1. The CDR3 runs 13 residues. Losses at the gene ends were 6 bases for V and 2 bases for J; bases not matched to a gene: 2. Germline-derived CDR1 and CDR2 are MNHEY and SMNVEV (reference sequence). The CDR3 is CASRTGVQETQYF. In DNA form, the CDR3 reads TGTGCCAGCAGGACAGGGGTTCAAGAGACCCAGTACTTC.

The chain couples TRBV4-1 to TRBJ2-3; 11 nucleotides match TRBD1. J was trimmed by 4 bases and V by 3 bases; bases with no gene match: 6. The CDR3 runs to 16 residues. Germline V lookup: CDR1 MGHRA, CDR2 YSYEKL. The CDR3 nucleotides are TGCGCCAGCAGCCACGGGGGACAGGGGGTCGCAGATACGCAGTATTTT. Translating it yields CASSHGGQGVADTQYF.

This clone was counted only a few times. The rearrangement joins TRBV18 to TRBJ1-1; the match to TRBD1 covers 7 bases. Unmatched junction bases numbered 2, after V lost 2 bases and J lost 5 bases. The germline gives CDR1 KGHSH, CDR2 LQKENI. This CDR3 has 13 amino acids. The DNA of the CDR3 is TGTGCCAGCTCACCAGACAGGGATACTGAAGCTTTCTTT. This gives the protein CASSPDRDTEAFF.

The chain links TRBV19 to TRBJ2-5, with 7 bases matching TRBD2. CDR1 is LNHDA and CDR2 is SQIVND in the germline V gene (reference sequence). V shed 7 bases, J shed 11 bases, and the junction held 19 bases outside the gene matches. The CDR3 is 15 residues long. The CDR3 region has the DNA TGTGCCAGTACCCAAACTACTAGCGTGAAGGGGAAGCAGTACTTC. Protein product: CASTQTTSVKGKQYF.

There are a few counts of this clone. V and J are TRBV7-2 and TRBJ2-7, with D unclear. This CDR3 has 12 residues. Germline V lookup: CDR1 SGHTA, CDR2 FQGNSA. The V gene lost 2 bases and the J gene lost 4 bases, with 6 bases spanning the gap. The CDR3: CASSLSLYEQYF. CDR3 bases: TGTGCCAGCAGCTTAAGCCTATACGAGCAGTACTTC.

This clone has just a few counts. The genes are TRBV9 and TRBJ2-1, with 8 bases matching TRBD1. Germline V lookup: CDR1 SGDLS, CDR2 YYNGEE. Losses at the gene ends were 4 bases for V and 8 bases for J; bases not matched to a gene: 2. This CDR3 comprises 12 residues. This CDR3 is CASSSQGDEQFF. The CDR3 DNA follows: TGTGCCAGCAGCTCACAGGGGGATGAGCAGTTCTTC.

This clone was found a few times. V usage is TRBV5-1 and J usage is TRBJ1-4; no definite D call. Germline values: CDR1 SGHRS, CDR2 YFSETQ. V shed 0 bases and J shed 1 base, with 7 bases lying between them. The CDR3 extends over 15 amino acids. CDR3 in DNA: TGCGCCAGCAGCTTGGAAACTGGAACTAATGAAAAACTGTTTTTT. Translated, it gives CASSLETGTNEKLFF. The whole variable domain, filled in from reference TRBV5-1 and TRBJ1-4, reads KAGVTQTPRYLIKTRGQQVTLSCSPISGHRSVSWYQQTPGQGLQFLFEYFSETQRNKGNFPGRFSGRQFSNSRSEMNVSTLELGDSALYLCASSLETGTNEKLFFGSGTQLSVL.

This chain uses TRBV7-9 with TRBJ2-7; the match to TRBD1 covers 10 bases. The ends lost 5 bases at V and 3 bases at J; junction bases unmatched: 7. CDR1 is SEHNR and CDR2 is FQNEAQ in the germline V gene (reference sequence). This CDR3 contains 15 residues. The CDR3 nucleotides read TGTGCCAGCAGCCACACAAGGACAGGGGGCTACGAGCAGTACTTC. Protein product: CASSHTRTGGYEQYF.

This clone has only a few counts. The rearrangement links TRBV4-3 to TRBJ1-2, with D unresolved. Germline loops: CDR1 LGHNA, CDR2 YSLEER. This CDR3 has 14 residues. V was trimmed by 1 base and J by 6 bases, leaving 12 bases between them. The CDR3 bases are TGCGCCAGCAGCCAAGGTTCCGTCGGGAATGGCTACACCTTC. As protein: CASSQGSVGNGYTF.

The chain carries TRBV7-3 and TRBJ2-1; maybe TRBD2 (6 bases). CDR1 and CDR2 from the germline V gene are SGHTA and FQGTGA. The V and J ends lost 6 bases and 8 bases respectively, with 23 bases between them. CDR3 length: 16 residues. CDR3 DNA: TGTGCCAGCAGGCTGCTTACGGGACTCCCTTTGGATGAGCAGTTCTTC. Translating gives CASRLLTGLPLDEQFF.

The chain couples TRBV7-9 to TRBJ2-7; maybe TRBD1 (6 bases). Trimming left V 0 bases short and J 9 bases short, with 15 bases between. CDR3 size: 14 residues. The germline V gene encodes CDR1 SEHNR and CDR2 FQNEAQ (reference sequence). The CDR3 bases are TGTGCCAGCAGCTTAGCCCCAGGGGAAGTTCGGCAGTACTTC. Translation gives CASSLAPGEVRQYF.

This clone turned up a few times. The CDR3 loop is CASRPDRDRDNEQFF. The DNA of the CDR3 is TGTGCCAGCAGACCTGATAGGGACAGGGACAATGAGCAGTTCTTC. This chain links TRBV28 with TRBJ2-1; 9 nucleotides line up with TRBD1. Germline CDR1 reads MDHEN; CDR2 reads SYDVKM. The CDR3 is 15 amino acids. The V gene end was trimmed by 6 bases and the J gene end by 5 bases; junction bases not matched to a gene: 8.

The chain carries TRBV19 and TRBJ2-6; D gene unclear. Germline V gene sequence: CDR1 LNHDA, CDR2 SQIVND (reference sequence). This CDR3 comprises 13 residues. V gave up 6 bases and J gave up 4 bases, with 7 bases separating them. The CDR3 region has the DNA TGTGCCAGTAGCCCGTCGGGGGCCAACGTCCTGACTTTC. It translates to CASSPSGANVLTF.

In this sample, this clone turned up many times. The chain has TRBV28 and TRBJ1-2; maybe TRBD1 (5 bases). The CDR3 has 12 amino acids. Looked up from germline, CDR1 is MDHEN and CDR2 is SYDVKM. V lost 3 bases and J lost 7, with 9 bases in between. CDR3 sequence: CASSFRDSGYTF. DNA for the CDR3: TGTGCCAGCAGTTTCAGGGATTCTGGCTACACCTTC.

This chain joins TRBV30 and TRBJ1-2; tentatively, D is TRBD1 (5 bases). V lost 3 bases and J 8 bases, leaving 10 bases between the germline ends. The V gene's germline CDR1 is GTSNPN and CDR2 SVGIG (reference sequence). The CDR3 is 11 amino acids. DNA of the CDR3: TGTGCCTGGAGGGAGTCAGGGGGCTACACCTTC. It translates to CAWRESGGYTF.

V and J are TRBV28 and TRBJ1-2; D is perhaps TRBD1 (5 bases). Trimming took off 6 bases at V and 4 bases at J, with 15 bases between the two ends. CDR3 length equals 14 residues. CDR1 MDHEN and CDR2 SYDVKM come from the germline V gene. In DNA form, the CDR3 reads TGTGCCAGCAGAACCCCCGGAGGGGCCTATGGCTACACCTTC. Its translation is CASRTPGGAYGYTF.

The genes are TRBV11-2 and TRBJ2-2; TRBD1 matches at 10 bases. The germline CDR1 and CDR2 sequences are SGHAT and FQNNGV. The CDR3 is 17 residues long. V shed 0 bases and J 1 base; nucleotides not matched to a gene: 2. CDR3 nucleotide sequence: TGTGCCAGCAGCTTAGACCGGGACAGGGGGAACACCGGGGAGCTGTTTTTT. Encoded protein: CASSLDRDRGNTGELFF.

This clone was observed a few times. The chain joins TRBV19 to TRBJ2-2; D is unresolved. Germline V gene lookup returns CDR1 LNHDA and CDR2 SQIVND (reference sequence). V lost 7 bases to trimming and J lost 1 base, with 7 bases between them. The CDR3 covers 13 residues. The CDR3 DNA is TGTGCCAGTATTAAATTGAACACCGGGGAGCTGTTTTTT. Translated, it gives CASIKLNTGELFF.

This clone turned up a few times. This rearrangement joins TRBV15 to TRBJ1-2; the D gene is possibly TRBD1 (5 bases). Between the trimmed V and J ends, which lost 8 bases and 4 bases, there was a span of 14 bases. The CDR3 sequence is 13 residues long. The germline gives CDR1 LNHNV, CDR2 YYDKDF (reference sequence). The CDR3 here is CATSGALSYGYTF. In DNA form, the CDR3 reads TGTGCCACCTCTGGGGCCCTCTCCTATGGCTACACCTTC.